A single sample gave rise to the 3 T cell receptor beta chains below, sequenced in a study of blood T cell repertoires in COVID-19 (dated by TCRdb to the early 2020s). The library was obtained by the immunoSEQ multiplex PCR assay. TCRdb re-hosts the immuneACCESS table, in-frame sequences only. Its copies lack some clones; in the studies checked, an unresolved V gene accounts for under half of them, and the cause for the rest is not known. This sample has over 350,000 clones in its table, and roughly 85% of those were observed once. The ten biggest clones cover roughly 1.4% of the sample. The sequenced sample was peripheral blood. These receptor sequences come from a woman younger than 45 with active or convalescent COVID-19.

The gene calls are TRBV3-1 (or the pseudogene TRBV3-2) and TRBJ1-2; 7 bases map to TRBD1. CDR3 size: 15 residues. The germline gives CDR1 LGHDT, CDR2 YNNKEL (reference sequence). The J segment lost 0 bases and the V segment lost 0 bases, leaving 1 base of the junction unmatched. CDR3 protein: CASSQEDRPNYGYTF. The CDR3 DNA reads TGTGCCAGCAGCCAAGAGGACAGGCCTAACTATGGCTACACCTTC.

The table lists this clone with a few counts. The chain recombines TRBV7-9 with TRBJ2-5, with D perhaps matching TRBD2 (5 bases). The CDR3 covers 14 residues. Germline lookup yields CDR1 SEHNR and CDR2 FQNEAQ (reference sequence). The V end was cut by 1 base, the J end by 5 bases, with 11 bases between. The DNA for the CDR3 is TGTGCCAGCAGCTTAGACCTCTCGGGGGAGACCCAGTACTTC. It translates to CASSLDLSGETQYF.

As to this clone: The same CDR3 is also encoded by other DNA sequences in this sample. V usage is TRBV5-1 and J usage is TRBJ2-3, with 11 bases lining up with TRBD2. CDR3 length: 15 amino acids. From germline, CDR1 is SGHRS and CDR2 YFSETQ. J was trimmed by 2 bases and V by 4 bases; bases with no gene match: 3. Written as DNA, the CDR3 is TGCGCCAGCAGCCTACTAGCGGGGGACACAGATACGCAGTATTTT. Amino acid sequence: CASSLLAGDTDTQYF.